Each of the 8 T cell receptor beta chains below was sequenced from the same sample in a study of neurological immune-mediated disorders. TCRdb ran MiXCR on the 5' RACE reads and lists one entry per CDR3 protein. The data show 57,000 or so distinct CDR3 sequences, over 9.5% seen once. Sequencing used PBMCs. Receptors originate from a man aged 55 to 69 in good health.

This clonotype has at least ten counts. The chain couples TRBV7-2 to TRBJ2-2; D is perhaps TRBD1 (5 bases). In germline, CDR1 is SGHTA, CDR2 FQGNSA. This CDR3 is 16 amino acids long. The V gene lost 3 bases and the J gene lost 0 bases, with 11 bases spanning the gap. The CDR3 DNA sequence: TGTGCCAGCAGCTTTTCCAAGGGGACGAACACCGGGGAGCTGTTTTTT. Protein product: CASSFSKGTNTGELFF.

This clonotype was detected only a few times. A read error is possible here, since a much larger clone lies one base away. The chain combines TRBV5-8 with TRBJ2-1; D unresolved. V was shortened by 0 bases and J by 12 bases, with 16 bases between the two germline ends. From germline, CDR1 is SGHTS and CDR2 YDEGEE. The CDR3 extends over 14 amino acids. The CDR3 DNA sequence: TGTGCCAGCAGCTTGGTGGCTACCAGGTTGTCGCAGTTCTTC. This translates into CASSLVATRLSQFF.

This clonotype was recorded at least ten times. The chain recombines TRBV28 with TRBJ1-1; D not certain. The length of the CDR3 is 15 residues. Trimming cost V 6 bases and J 8 bases, with 22 bases left between them. Germline CDR1 is MDHEN and CDR2 is SYDVKM. DNA for the CDR3: TGTGCCAGCAGCCCCCCGATCCAGGTCACTGGGGAAGCTTTCTTT. Translation gives CASSPPIQVTGEAFF. Full variable domain (missing parts from reference TRBV28 and TRBJ1-1): DVKVTQSSRYLVKRTGEKVFLECVQDMDHENMFWYRQDPGLGLRLIYFSYDVKMKEKGDIPEGYSVSREKKERFSLILESASTNQTSMYLCASSPPIQVTGEAFFGQGTRLTVV.

This clonotype was counted ten times or more. CDR3 sequence reads: CSARLGQGNQPQHF. As DNA, the CDR3 is TGCAGTGCTAGGCTAGGACAGGGGAATCAGCCCCAGCATTTT. The chain joins TRBV20-1 to TRBJ1-5, with 9 bases aligning to TRBD1. Germline-derived CDR1 and CDR2 are DFQATT and SNEGSKA (reference sequence). The CDR3 loop spans 14 amino acids. Unmatched junction bases numbered 4, after V lost 3 bases and J lost 4 bases.

This clonotype was seen ten or more times. The chain is built from TRBV5-1 and TRBJ2-5, with 11 bases lining up with TRBD2. Unmatched junction bases numbered 0, after V lost 0 bases and J lost 2 bases. From germline, CDR1 is SGHRS and CDR2 YFSETQ. This CDR3 comprises 15 residues. The CDR3 coding sequence is TGCGCCAGCAGCTTGGTAGCGGGGGGGCAAGAGACCCAGTACTTC. It is translated as CASSLVAGGQETQYF.

Many counts were recorded for this clonotype. This sequence joins TRBV20-1 and TRBJ2-7; D possibly matches TRBD1 or TRBD2 (5 bases each). CDR3 size: 14 residues. Trimming removed 5 bases at V and 6 bases at J, with 20 bases between. Germline values: CDR1 DFQATT, CDR2 SNEGSKA (reference sequence). DNA for the CDR3: TGCAGTGCTGATAGGGACGTCCAGGTCCCCGAGCAGTACTTC. Translation gives CSADRDVQVPEQYF.

This clonotype was observed at least ten times. This chain uses TRBV7-9 with TRBJ1-3, with no clear D. Trimming removed 3 bases at V and 2 bases at J, with 8 bases between. The CDR3 loop spans 14 amino acids. The V gene's germline CDR1 is SEHNR and CDR2 FQNEAQ (reference sequence). This CDR3 is CASSFGMTGNTIYF. As DNA, the CDR3 is TGTGCCAGCAGCTTCGGGATGACTGGAAACACCATATATTTT.

This clonotype was detected many times. The chain links TRBV6-5 to TRBJ1-1; no reliable D call. The germline V gene encodes CDR1 MNHEY and CDR2 SVGAGI. The ends were cut back, 2 bases at V and 10 bases at J, with 8 bases in the middle. This CDR3 spans 11 amino acids. The CDR3 nucleotides are TGTGCCAGCAGTTACGAGACTCGAGCTTTCTTT. Its protein is CASSYETRAFF.